Detailed here is one TCR beta chain. The antigen is undetermined. Clones were read by immunoSEQ multiplex PCR, and TCRdb kept only the in-frame ones, dropping some. This table has 8,000 to 10,000 clones, 90% to 95% appearing once. The sample comes from a study of regulatory and conventional T cells in RAG deficiency. The study, taken as a whole, reports: Shorter CDR3s in all patient subsets; >90% Treg-Tconv overlap in Omenn.

Conventional CD4+ T cells were sorted from blood as CD25-low CD127-high cells. Sequencing was performed on CD4+ effector T cells sorted from blood. This sequence was found in a human donor with RAG deficiency presenting as severe combined immunodeficiency.

The CDR3, as DNA: TGTGCCAGCAGGCTCGCCAGCTCCTACGAGCAGTACTTC. Translated: CASRLASSYEQYF. V usage is TRBV7-2 and J usage is TRBJ2-7; D uncertain. V lost 6 bases, J lost 0 bases, and 9 bases lay in between. CDR3 length: 13 amino acids. In germline, CDR1 is SGHTA, CDR2 FQGNSA.